The source of this TCR beta chain is a study of blood T cell repertoires in COVID-19. Study in general: Researchers got acute and convalescent COVID-19 samples from the United States, Italy and Spain.

Authors' analysis steps: Nucleated cell counts were estimated from reference gene primer amplification. The table came from immunoSEQ multiplex PCR; TCRdb's copy has only in-frame clones and leaves some out. The DNA was the basis for D and trimming; V, J and clone size are from that table. The table lists 350,000 to 550,000 clones, about 85% of them singletons. Sequences were obtained from PBMCs or T cells enriched from blood (not recorded which). The sequence was obtained from a woman aged 18-29 years with acute COVID-19.

DNA of the CDR3: TGTGCCAGCAGTGAAGCTTCCAGGGGCGCGAAGACCCAGTACTTC. Translating it yields CASSEASRGAKTQYF. The V gene is TRBV2, the J gene TRBJ2-5; tentative D call: TRBD1 (6 bases). Trimming stripped 0 bases from V and 6 bases from J, with 14 bases between. Per germline, CDR1 SNHLY and CDR2 FYNNEI. The CDR3 spans 15 residues. The whole variable domain, filled in from reference TRBV2 and TRBJ2-5, reads EPEVTQTPSHQVTQMGQEVILRCVPISNHLYFYWYRQILGQKVEFLVSFYNNEISEKSEIFDDQFSVERPDGSNFTLKIRSTKLEDSAMYFCASSEASRGAKTQYFGPGTRLLVL.